This TCR delta chain was recorded in a study of gamma-delta T cells after stem cell transplantation. TCRdb reapplied CATT to the RT-PCR reads. The sample shows 1,500 to 2,000 delta-chain clones, under 25% of them seen only once. V was shortened by 1 base and J by 0 bases, with 32 bases between the two germline ends. Per germline, CDR1 GEAIGNYY and CDR2 EKD. This CDR3 is built from 22 residues. The chain uses TRDV2 and TRDJ1; TRDD2 or TRDD3 may be the D gene (8 bases each). The source material was gamma-delta T cells. The receptor comes from a human donor. It is not recorded whose cells these are; they may come from a transplant donor. The CDR3 region has the DNA TGTGCCTGTGACACTCTTCCTACGGGGCCTGGGGGACCCCCGACCGACACCGATAAACTCATCTTT. Residues: CACDTLPTGPGGPPTDTDKLIF.